These T cell receptor beta chains were read from a single sample in a study of lymphopenia after photon versus proton radiotherapy. Clones were read by immunoSEQ multiplex PCR, and TCRdb kept only the in-frame ones, dropping some. The sample consists of about 65,000 clones, 75% to 90% of them appearing once. The sample was peripheral blood, taken from a patient treated with proton-based radiotherapy. The receptors come from a man older than 75 with esophageal cancer. CDR3s include the opening cysteine and the closing phenylalanine or tryptophan. D genes are given only for firm matches.

V	J	D	DNA	CDR3
TRBV6-5	TRBJ1-1	NA	TGTGCCAGCAGGAGGGGCCTCGGGCAGCTCCCTGAAGCTTTCTTT	CASRRGLGQLPEAFF
TRBV12-5	TRBJ1-1	NA	TGTGCTAGTGGTTTGCCCCTAGGGGGGAAGAACACTGAAGCTTTCTTT	CASGLPLGGKNTEAFF
TRBV4-2	TRBJ2-5	NA	TGTGCCAGCAACCAAGAAGCAGAGACCCAGTACTTC	CASNQEAETQYF
TRBV4-3	TRBJ1-2	NA	TGCGCCAGCAGTTCTCGGACGGAGGTCTATGGCTACACCTTC	CASSSRTEVYGYTF
TRBV15	TRBJ2-7	NA	TGTGCCACCAGCAGACCACCAGGATCTAACGAGCAGTACTTC	CATSRPPGSNEQYF
TRBV6-5	TRBJ2-7	NA	TGTGCCAGCACGTTACGAGGACATCTCGTCGACGAGCAGTACTTC	CASTLRGHLVDEQYF
TRBV5-4	TRBJ2-7	NA	TGTGCCAGCAGCAGCGGAGAGTCCTCCTACGAGCAGTACTTC	CASSSGESSYEQYF
TRBV9	TRBJ2-1	NA	TGTGCCAGCAGCGTGCAGGGACACGGCAACGTTTACAATGAGCAGTTCTTC	CASSVQGHGNVYNEQFF
TRBV5-1	TRBJ2-7	TRBD1	TGCGCCAGCAGCTGGGACAGGGTCTCCTACGAGCAGTACTTC	CASSWDRVSYEQYF
TRBV30	TRBJ1-1	TRBD1	TGTGCCTGGAGTTCAGGGGGTGACACTGAAGCTTTCTTT	CAWSSGGDTEAFF
TRBV2	TRBJ2-7	NA	TGTGCCAGCAGTGAATTCCCCCACGAGCAGTACTTC	CASSEFPHEQYF